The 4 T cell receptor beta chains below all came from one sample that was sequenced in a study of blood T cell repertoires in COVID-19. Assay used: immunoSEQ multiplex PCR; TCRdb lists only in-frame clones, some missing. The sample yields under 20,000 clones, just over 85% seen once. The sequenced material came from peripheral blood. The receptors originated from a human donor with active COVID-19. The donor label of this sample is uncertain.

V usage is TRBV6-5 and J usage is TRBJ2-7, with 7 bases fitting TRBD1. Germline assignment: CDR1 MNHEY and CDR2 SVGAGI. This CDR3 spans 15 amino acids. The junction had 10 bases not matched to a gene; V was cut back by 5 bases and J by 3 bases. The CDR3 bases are TGTGCCAGCAGTCTGCAACCAGGGACAGACTACGAGCAGTACTTC. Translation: CASSLQPGTDYEQYF.

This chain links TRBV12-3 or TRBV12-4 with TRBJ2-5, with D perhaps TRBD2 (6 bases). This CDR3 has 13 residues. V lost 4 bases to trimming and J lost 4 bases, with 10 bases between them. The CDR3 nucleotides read TGTGCCAGCAGTTCAGGGACTGTAGAGACCCAGTACTTC. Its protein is CASSSGTVETQYF.

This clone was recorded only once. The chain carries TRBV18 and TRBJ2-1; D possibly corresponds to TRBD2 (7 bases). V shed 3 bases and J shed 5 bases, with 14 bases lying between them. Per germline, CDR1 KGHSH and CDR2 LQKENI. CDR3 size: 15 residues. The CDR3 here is CASSPFGGPNNEQFF. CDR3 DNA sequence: TGTGCCAGCTCACCCTTCGGGGGGCCGAACAATGAGCAGTTCTTC.

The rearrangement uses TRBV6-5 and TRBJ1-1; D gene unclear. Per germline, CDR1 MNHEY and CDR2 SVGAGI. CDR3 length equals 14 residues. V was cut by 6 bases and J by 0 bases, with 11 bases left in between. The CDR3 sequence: CASSLSTVNTEAFF. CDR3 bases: TGTGCCAGCAGCCTATCAACAGTGAACACTGAAGCTTTCTTT.